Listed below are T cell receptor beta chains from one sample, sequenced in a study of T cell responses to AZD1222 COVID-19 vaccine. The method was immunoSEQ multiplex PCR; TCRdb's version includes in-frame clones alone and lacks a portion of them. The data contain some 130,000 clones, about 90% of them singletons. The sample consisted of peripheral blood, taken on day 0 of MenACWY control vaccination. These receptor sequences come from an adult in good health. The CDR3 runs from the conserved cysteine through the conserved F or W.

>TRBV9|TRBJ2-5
CASSVARGIETQYF
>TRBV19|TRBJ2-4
CASSIMGDAQYF
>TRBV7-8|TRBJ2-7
CASSVDRGPNYEQYF
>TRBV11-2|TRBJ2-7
CASSLDPRTGSNYEQYF
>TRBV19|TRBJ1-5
CASSVGHYQPQHF
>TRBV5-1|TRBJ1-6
CASSLQTGDNSPLHF
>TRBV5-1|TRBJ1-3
CASSLNAAGDTIYF
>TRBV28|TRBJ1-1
CASKVQGTNTEAFF
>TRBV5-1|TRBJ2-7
CASSSRDTGTSGNPYEQYF
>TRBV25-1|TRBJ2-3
CASSGQPDRTDTQYF
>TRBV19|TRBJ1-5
CASSPGPNSQPQHF
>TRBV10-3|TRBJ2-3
CAISRSAGGVNTQYF
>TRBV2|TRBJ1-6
CASSEFEGARNSPLHF
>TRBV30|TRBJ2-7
CAWSVQGHEQYF
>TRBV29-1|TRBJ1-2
CSVKPTGRGGYTF
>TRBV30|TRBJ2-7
CAWSVLVGGYEQYF
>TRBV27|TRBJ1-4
CASSSGLPNEKLFF
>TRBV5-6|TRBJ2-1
CASSLRGTGANNEQFF
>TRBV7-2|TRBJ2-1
CASSLDSNYNEQFF
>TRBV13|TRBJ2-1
CASSPSGRAFYNEQFF
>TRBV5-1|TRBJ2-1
CASSLSRRYNEQFF
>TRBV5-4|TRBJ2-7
CASSSPGGGSNNEQYF
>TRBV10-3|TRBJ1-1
CAISRGRTEAFF
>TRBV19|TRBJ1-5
CASSPSLGVRGNQPQHF
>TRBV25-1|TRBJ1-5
CASSGPGQGWQPQHF
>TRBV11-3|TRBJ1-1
CASSLGVTTEAFF
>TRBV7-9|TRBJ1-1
CASSPLAANTEAFF
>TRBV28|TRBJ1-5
CASSSRNQPQHF
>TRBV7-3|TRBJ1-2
CASSSYTTAISGGAPPGYTF
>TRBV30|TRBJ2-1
CAYDRGDRGLGEQFF
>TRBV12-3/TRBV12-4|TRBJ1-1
CASSGGQKAFF
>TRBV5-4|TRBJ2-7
CASSVGQGAYEQYF
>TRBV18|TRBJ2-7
CASSPRFSTFDEQYF
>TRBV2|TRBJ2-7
CASRVTSGRPYEQYF
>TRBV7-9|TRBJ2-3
CASSLGWTGTADTQYF
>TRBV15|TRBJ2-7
CATSRPMTSGSYEQYF
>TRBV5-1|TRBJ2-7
CASSFEGAYEQYF
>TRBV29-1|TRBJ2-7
CSVVASGRSYEQYF
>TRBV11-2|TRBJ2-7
CASSLERDPYYEQYF
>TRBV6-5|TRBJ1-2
CASSYSGTVLGYTF
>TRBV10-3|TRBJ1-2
CAISADSYGYTF
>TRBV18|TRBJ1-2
CASSPGQGMTYGYTF
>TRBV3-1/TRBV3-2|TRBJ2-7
CASSPPGNYEQYF
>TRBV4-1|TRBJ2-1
CASSQESPDEQFF
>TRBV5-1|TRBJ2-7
CASSAGLAGGRYEQYF
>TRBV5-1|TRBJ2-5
CASSYPGGDETQYF
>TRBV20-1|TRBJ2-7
CSASLVWEQYF
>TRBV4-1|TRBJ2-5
CASSSEGGGWETQYF
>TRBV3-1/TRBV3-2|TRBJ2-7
CASSPGRYSLEQYF
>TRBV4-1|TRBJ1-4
CASSRQREVTNEKLFF
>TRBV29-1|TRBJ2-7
CSVEWRAGSEPGAYEQYF
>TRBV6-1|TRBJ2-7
CASSEELPYEQYF
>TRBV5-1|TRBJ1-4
CASSLDATRHLKLFF